A single sample is the source of the 24 T cell receptor beta chains below, sequenced in a study of cytomegalovirus exposure and HLA in healthy donors. PCR amplification relied on 60 Vbeta primers (plus 13 Jbeta primers). Produced via immunoSEQ multiplex PCR; TCRdb's table is partial and in-frame only. The profile covers fewer than 250,000 clones, with 65% to 85% appearing a single time and around 1.6% taken by the ten largest. The sequenced material came from PBMCs. These receptor sequences come from a woman aged 18 to 35 in good health and CMV-seronegative.

The chain has TRBV10-2 and TRBJ1-1; the D gene is possibly TRBD1 (5 bases). Germline V gene data show CDR1 as WSHSY and CDR2 as SAAADI. Trimming left V 0 bases short and J 6 bases short, with 11 bases between. This CDR3 has 14 residues. The CDR3 DNA reads as TGCGCCAGCAGTGAGTCGGTAAGGGGCCCTGAAGCTTTCTTT. It translates to CASSESVRGPEAFF.

CDR3 amino acids: CASTNRAEMWEQYF. In nucleotides, the CDR3 is TGTGCCAGCACCAACAGGGCAGAGATGTGGGAGCAGTACTTC. The chain carries TRBV7-9 and TRBJ2-7, with D possibly TRBD1 on 6 matching bases. The CDR3 is 14 residues long. Germline CDR1 SEHNR, CDR2 FQNEAQ (reference sequence). V was pared by 7 bases and J by 7 bases, with 20 bases between.

The chain carries TRBV4-3 and TRBJ2-7; 7 nucleotides agree with TRBD2. This CDR3 region has 12 residues. J lost 8 bases, V lost 3 bases, and 4 bases had no gene match. CDR1 LGHNA and CDR2 YSLEER come from the germline V gene. DNA for the CDR3: TGCGCCAGCAGCCACCCGGGGGGAAAGCAGTACTTC. Translated, it gives CASSHPGGKQYF.

The chain has TRBV15 and TRBJ1-4; D is possibly TRBD1 (6 bases). The CDR3 has 14 amino acids. Germline V gene sequence: CDR1 LNHNV, CDR2 YYDKDF (reference sequence). V lost 5 bases, J lost 13 bases, and 20 bases lay in between. The CDR3 sequence is CATSSGTGGRGLFF. CDR3 DNA sequence: TGTGCCACCAGCTCAGGGACGGGGGGGCGAGGACTGTTTTTT.

V gene TRBV6-6 combines with J gene TRBJ1-1; 11 nucleotides line up with TRBD1. This CDR3 is built from 16 residues. CDR1 and CDR2 from the germline V gene are MNHNY and SVGAGI (reference sequence). V lost 2 bases to trimming and J lost 5 bases; unmatched junction nucleotides: 7. For the CDR3, the DNA is TGTGCCAGCAGTTACGCTGGACAGGGGGCGCGAACTGAAGCTTTCTTT. Translating it yields CASSYAGQGARTEAFF.

J is TRBJ2-7 and V is TRBV28, with 10 nucleotides matching TRBD2. The CDR3 loop spans 14 amino acids. Germline-derived CDR1 and CDR2 are MDHEN and SYDVKM. J lost 7 bases, V lost 3 bases, and 6 bases had no gene match. The CDR3 protein is CASSFLGLAYEQYF. CDR3 nucleotides: TGTGCCAGCAGTTTTCTGGGACTAGCGTATGAGCAGTACTTC.

The chain employs TRBV5-1 and TRBJ2-5; tentative D call: TRBD2 (6 bases). The DNA end is a closer match to TRBJ2-7, so the J assignment may be wrong. The CDR3 extends over 15 amino acids. Germline V gene data show CDR1 as SGHRS and CDR2 as YFSETQ. Here the CDR3 reads CASSRSMEGRYEQYF. Here the CDR3 DNA reads TGCGCCAGCAGCCGGTCGATGGAAGGGAGGTACGAGCAGTACTTC.

This chain uses TRBV2 with TRBJ1-5; 10 bases are shared with TRBD1. CDR3 size: 15 residues. Germline V gene lookup returns CDR1 SNHLY and CDR2 FYNNEI. Trimming at V came to 5 bases and at J to 0 bases, leaving 1 base not matched to a gene. The CDR3 region is CASSRQGASNQPQHF. Written as DNA, the CDR3 is TGTGCCAGCAGTAGACAGGGGGCTAGCAATCAGCCCCAGCATTTT.

The V gene is TRBV6-1, the J gene TRBJ2-1, with 7 bases matching TRBD1. CDR3 length: 14 residues. With 3 bases clipped from V and 4 bases from J, the junction kept 3 bases outside the gene matches. In germline, CDR1 is MNHNS, CDR2 SASEGT. The CDR3 nucleotides read TGTGCCAGCAGTGACAGGGGGATTTACAATGAGCAGTTCTTC. Protein product: CASSDRGIYNEQFF.

The rearrangement joins TRBV7-3 to TRBJ2-5; D is unclear. This CDR3 has 13 amino acids. The V end lost 2 bases, the J end lost 2 bases, and 6 bases lay between the germline ends. The germline gives CDR1 SGHTA, CDR2 FQGTGA. The CDR3 DNA reads TGTGCCAGCAGCTTACTGCGGCAAGAGACCCAGTACTTC. Translated, it gives CASSLLRQETQYF.

This chain connects TRBV6-1 to TRBJ1-2; 9 nucleotides match TRBD1. The CDR3 loop spans 13 amino acids. J gave up 7 bases and V 6 bases, and 6 bases lay outside the gene matches. Per the germline V gene, CDR1 is MNHNS and CDR2 is SASEGT. The CDR3 is CASSRTGEVGYTF. The CDR3 region has the DNA TGTGCCAGCAGCCGGACAGGGGAGGTTGGCTACACCTTC.

The rearrangement links TRBV10-3 to TRBJ2-5; TRBD2 matches 7 bases. The germline gives CDR1 ENHRY, CDR2 SYGVKD. Losses at the gene ends were 6 bases for V and 3 bases for J; bases not matched to a gene: 7. The CDR3 spans 14 residues. The DNA of the CDR3 is TGTGCCATCAGAGAGGGGAGCGGGGAAGAGACCCAGTACTTC. It specifies CAIREGSGEETQYF.

V is TRBV5-4 and J is TRBJ2-7; D gene uncertain. This CDR3 is built from 15 residues. Germline loops: CDR1 SGHNT, CDR2 YYREEE (reference sequence). The ends were cut back, 4 bases at V and 4 bases at J, with 18 bases in the middle. In DNA form, the CDR3 reads TGTGCCAGCAGCCGTGAGCAAAGTGGTTGGTACGAGCAGTACTTC. As protein: CASSREQSGWYEQYF.

This clone was detected many times. In nucleotides, the CDR3 is TGTGCCAGCAGTGCCCAGGGAACCTTTGCAAGGAATGGCTACACCTTC. Translated, it gives CASSAQGTFARNGYTF. The chain combines TRBV28 with TRBJ1-2; tentatively, D is TRBD1 (5 bases). The CDR3 consists of 16 residues. The V end was cut by 5 bases, the J end by 6 bases, with 22 bases between. In germline, CDR1 is MDHEN, CDR2 SYDVKM.

V gene TRBV10-1 combines with J gene TRBJ2-1; TRBD1 is a possible D gene (5 bases). Germline CDR1 and CDR2: WNHNN and SYGVQD (reference sequence). With 3 bases removed from V and 2 bases from J, the gap between germline ends came to 14 bases. This CDR3 spans 16 amino acids. CDR3 in DNA: TGCGCCAGCAGTGAAATGGGTTCAGGGACCTACAATGAGCAGTTCTTC. Encoded protein: CASSEMGSGTYNEQFF.

The chain links TRBV4-3 to TRBJ2-7, with 8 bases aligning to TRBD1. J gave up 3 bases and V 0 bases, and 4 bases lay outside the gene matches. Germline V lookup: CDR1 LGHNA, CDR2 YSLEER. The CDR3 is 15 amino acids. CDR3 DNA sequence: TGCGCCAGCAGCCAAGATTGGGACAGGAACTACGAGCAGTACTTC. This gives the protein CASSQDWDRNYEQYF.

This chain links TRBV4-3 with TRBJ1-4, with 7 bases lining up with TRBD1. The CDR3 is 14 residues long. Germline assignment: CDR1 LGHNA and CDR2 YSLEER. The J segment lost 8 bases and the V segment lost 4 bases, leaving 7 bases of the junction unmatched. The CDR3 DNA reads TGCGCCAGCAGCCCCGGGACAGAGGACGAAAAACTGTTTTTT. It specifies CASSPGTEDEKLFF.

This clone has only a few counts. The rearrangement joins TRBV5-1 to TRBJ2-7; 8 positions agree with TRBD1. The CDR3 extends over 17 amino acids. The germline CDR1 and CDR2 sequences are SGHRS and YFSETQ. The junction had 10 bases not matched to a gene; V was cut back by 0 bases and J by 2 bases. CDR3 sequence reads: CASSLGRSGGNTYEQYF. DNA of the CDR3: TGCGCCAGCAGCTTGGGTCGATCAGGGGGCAACACCTACGAGCAGTACTTC.

This rearrangement joins TRBV7-2 to TRBJ1-6; TRBD1 might be the D (6 bases). Per the germline V gene, CDR1 is SGHTA and CDR2 is FQGNSA. CDR3 length: 16 amino acids. Trimming pared 1 base from V and 6 bases from J, leaving 13 bases between. CDR3 sequence: CASSLDGGAINSPLHF. The CDR3 bases are TGTGCCAGCAGCTTAGACGGGGGGGCAATTAATTCACCCCTCCACTTT.

The chain uses TRBV6-5 and TRBJ2-7; the D gene is possibly TRBD1 (6 bases). Germline V gene data show CDR1 as MNHEY and CDR2 as SVGAGI. This CDR3 region has 16 residues. The germline V and J ends were trimmed by 0 bases and 0 bases, with 12 bases remaining between them. CDR3 DNA sequence: TGTGCCAGCAGTTACTCGGGGGCCCCCTACTCCTACGAGCAGTACTTC. Translated, it gives CASSYSGAPYSYEQYF.

V is TRBV5-6 and J is TRBJ2-5, with 10 bases that match TRBD2. The V gene end was trimmed by 6 bases and the J gene end by 1 base; junction bases not matched to a gene: 12. Germline V gene sequence: CDR1 SGHDT, CDR2 YYEEEE. The CDR3 length is 17 residues. Here the CDR3 DNA reads TGTGCCAGCACCATCTTCCGGACTAGCGGCTTCCAAGAGACCCAGTACTTC. It specifies CASTIFRTSGFQETQYF.

The J gene is TRBJ2-1, the V gene TRBV10-3; 9 bases are a match to TRBD1. V lost 6 bases, J lost 2 bases, and 5 bases stayed unmatched. The CDR3 is 15 amino acids. Germline values: CDR1 ENHRY, CDR2 SYGVKD. The CDR3 coding sequence is TGTGCCATCAGCCTTCGACAGGGGGCCTACAATGAGCAGTTCTTC. As protein: CAISLRQGAYNEQFF.

The CDR3 DNA reads as TGTGCCACCAGCCCAGGGGCGGTAGCGGGGGGCACAGATACGCAGTATTTT. It translates to CATSPGAVAGGTDTQYF. The chain is built from TRBV15 and TRBJ2-3; the match to TRBD2 covers 9 bases. V gave up 5 bases and J gave up 1 base; unmatched junction bases: 10. Germline CDR1 is LNHNV and CDR2 is YYDKDF (reference sequence). This CDR3 spans 17 amino acids.

The V call is TRBV28, the J call TRBJ2-7, with TRBD2 as a possible D gene (6 bases). The CDR3 loop spans 15 amino acids. The V and J ends lost 6 bases and 0 bases respectively, with 15 bases between them. Germline V gives CDR1 MDHEN, CDR2 SYDVKM. CDR3 nucleotide sequence: TGTGCCAGCAGCTATTCTGGGGGGAACTCCTACGAGCAGTACTTC. Its protein product is CASSYSGGNSYEQYF.